This TCR beta chain was recorded in a study of cytomegalovirus exposure and HLA in healthy donors. V was cut by 3 bases and J by 5 bases, with 8 bases left in between. CDR3 length: 11 amino acids. Germline V lookup: CDR1 DFQATT, CDR2 SNEGSKA (reference sequence). PCR primers comprised 60 Vbeta and 13 Jbeta primers. The table came from immunoSEQ multiplex PCR; TCRdb's copy has only in-frame clones and leaves some out. Of over 100,000 clones listed, around 80% were seen once; the top ten hold 22%. Regarding the study as a whole: Later analysis reportedly placed an Asian-associated ancestry cluster below the approximately 680-donor mean in N-insertions. In an earlier analysis, about 87% or about 30%: the productive usage of most TCR beta V segments. Later analysis identified about 18,000 TCR beta sequences associated with HLA alleles, using a false discovery rate threshold of 0.05. Overall, around 150 TCR beta chains were annotated as cytomegalovirus-associated.

As for this clone: Its antigen remains unidentified.

The rearrangement uses TRBV20-1 and TRBJ2-7; TRBD1 is a possible D gene (6 bases). The sequence was obtained from a man aged 25-45 years in good health and CMV-seropositive. Sequenced: PBMCs. The CDR3 reads CSASAGDEQYF. DNA for the CDR3: TGCAGTGCTAGTGCAGGGGACGAGCAGTACTTC.